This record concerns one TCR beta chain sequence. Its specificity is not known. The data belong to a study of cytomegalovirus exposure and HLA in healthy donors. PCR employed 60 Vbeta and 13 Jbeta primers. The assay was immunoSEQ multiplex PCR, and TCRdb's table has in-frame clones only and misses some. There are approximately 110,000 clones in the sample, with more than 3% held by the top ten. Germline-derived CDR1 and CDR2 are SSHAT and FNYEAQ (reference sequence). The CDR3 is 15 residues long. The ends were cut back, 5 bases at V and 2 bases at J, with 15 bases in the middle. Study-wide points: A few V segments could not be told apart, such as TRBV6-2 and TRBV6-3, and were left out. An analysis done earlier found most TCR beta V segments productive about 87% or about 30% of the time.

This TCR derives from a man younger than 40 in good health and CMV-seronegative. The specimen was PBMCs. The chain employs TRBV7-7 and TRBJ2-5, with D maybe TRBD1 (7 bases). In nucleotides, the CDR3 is TGTGCCAGCAGCCCTTGGGGGGACAGACAAGAGACCCAGTACTTC. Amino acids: CASSPWGDRQETQYF.